This T cell receptor beta chain was obtained from a study of PD-1 blockade in classical Hodgkin lymphoma. Study results and caveats: Although disease activity or prior therapy may be involved, causes of the repertoire differences remain undefined.

With no exception, relapse followed autologous stem cell transplantation in all patients, and brentuximab vedotin exposure varied. Libraries were prepared by immunoSEQ multiplex PCR; TCRdb keeps only in-frame clonotypes and omits some of them. This table holds 50,000 to 85,000 clones, over 55% found once. Points on this clone: Its target is unknown.

CDR1 is SGHTA, CDR2 FQGNSA, per germline. The CDR3 consists of 13 residues. V was pared by 3 bases and J by 3 bases, with 9 bases between. Here the sequenced sample was peripheral blood mononuclear cells (PBMCs), taken before the second cycle of nivolumab. The TCR comes from a human donor with classical Hodgkin lymphoma. This chain uses TRBV7-2 with TRBJ2-7, with a possible D match to TRBD2 (6 bases). CDR3 nucleotide sequence: TGTGCCAGCAGCTTGAGCGGGTACTACGAGCAGTACTTC. This gives the protein CASSLSGYYEQYF.